The rows below give T cell receptor beta chains drawn from one sample of a study of T-cell reconstitution after alpha-beta-depleted transplantation in children. A single record per CDR3 protein comes from TCRdb applying MiXCR to the PCR reads. The table lists 90,000 to 100,000 distinct CDR3 sequences, about 12% of them singletons. The source material was PBMCs from the stem cell graft donor, sampled from the stem cell graft. The receptors here all came from a human donor who donated a stem cell graft to a child with inherited bone marrow failure. Both conserved end residues are part of each CDR3. A D gene is named only where the DNA matches it firmly. The size field is filled for only some rows; it gives once, few, many or a size class.

d_gene	v_gene	j_gene	abundance	CDR3nt	CDR3aa
TRBD1	TRBV5-1	TRBJ1-6	many	TGCGCCAGCAGCCTTTTTGTACAGGGGCCCAATTCACCCCTCCACTTT	CASSLFVQGPNSPLHF
-	TRBV10-3	TRBJ1-6	many	TGTGCCATCATGAAGGGAGGGAATTCACCCCTCCACTTT	CAIMKGGNSPLHF
-	TRBV20-1	TRBJ2-7	many	TGCAGTGCTAGAGATCGAACAGGAGCATCCTACGAGCAGTACTTC	CSARDRTGASYEQYF
TRBD1	TRBV29-1	TRBJ2-1	many	TGCAGCGCCTCGACCGGGACAGGGGGCTTCAATGAGCAGTTCTTC	CSASTGTGGFNEQFF
-	TRBV7-2	TRBJ2-3	-	TGTGCCAGCAGCTTAATGTTAACAGATACGCAGTATTTT	CASSLMLTDTQYF
-	TRBV5-1	TRBJ2-7	many	TGCGCCAGCAGCTCGGGGGGCGGACGGGCCATGGAGCAGTACTTC	CASSSGGGRAMEQYF
-	TRBV28	TRBJ1-1	-	TGTGCCAGCAGTGGGGGGGGGGCGAGGACTGAAGCTTTCTTT	CASSGGGARTEAFF
TRBD1	TRBV4-3	TRBJ1-2	many	TGCGCCAGCAGCCAAGAACAGGACAGGGGGCTCTCTGGCTACACCTTC	CASSQEQDRGLSGYTF
-	TRBV5-1	TRBJ2-7	many	TGCGCCAGCAGTACGACCGGCGCACACTACGAGCAGTACTTC	CASSTTGAHYEQYF
TRBD2	TRBV11-2	TRBJ2-7	many	TGTGCCAGCAGCTTACCGGTAGCGGGAGCCTACGAGCAGTACTTC	CASSLPVAGAYEQYF
-	TRBV7-9	TRBJ1-1	-	TGTGCCAGCAGCTTAGATCAGGGGTCTAACACTGAAGCTTTCTTT	CASSLDQGSNTEAFF
TRBD2	TRBV28	TRBJ2-1	-	TGTGCCAGCACCCCGGGACTAGCGAACAATGAGCAGTTCTTC	CASTPGLANNEQFF
TRBD1	TRBV5-1	TRBJ2-3	many	TGCGCCAGCAGCTCCCGGACAGGGACAGATACGCAGTATTTT	CASSSRTGTDTQYF
-	TRBV18	TRBJ2-7	few	TGTGCCAGCTCACCATGGACAGACCTCTACGAGCAGTACTTC	CASSPWTDLYEQYF
-	TRBV7-2	TRBJ2-7	many	TGTGCCAGCAGCTTGGCTTGGGGCCTTTACGAGCAGTACTTC	CASSLAWGLYEQYF
TRBD1	TRBV6-1	TRBJ2-7	-	TGTGCCAGCCACTCGGCAGGGGGCCCCTCCTACGAGCAGTACTTC	CASHSAGGPSYEQYF
-	TRBV12-3/TRBV12-4	TRBJ1-1	-	TGTGCCAGCAGCCACGGTCCAAGTGAAACTTTCTTT	CASSHGPSETFF
-	TRBV5-6	TRBJ2-1	many	TGTGCCAGCAGCTTAGCGGACTCCTACAATGAGCAGTTCTTC	CASSLADSYNEQFF
TRBD1	TRBV12-3/TRBV12-4	TRBJ1-2	many	TGTGCCATCCGGACAGGGGAGATTCGGGGTGGCTACACCTTC	CAIRTGEIRGGYTF
-	TRBV6-1	TRBJ1-5	many	TGTGCCAGCAGTGAAAGCCCACCGTGGGCCATCAATCAGCCCCAGCATTTT	CASSESPPWAINQPQHF
-	TRBV12-3/TRBV12-4	TRBJ2-1	-	TGTGCGGACGGGACGTACAATGAGCAGTTCTTC	CADGTYNEQFF
-	TRBV11-2	TRBJ1-1	-	TGTGCCAGCAGCTTGTTCAGGGAGGAGTCGGCGAACACTGAAGCTTTCTTT	CASSLFREESANTEAFF
TRBD2	TRBV7-2	TRBJ2-3	many	TGTGCCAGCAGCCCGCGACTAGCAGGGGATACGCAGTATTTT	CASSPRLAGDTQYF
TRBD1	TRBV20-1	TRBJ1-4	many	TGCAGTGCTGGGACCTTCCCCTCGGGACAGGGGGATAATGAAAAACTGTTTTTT	CSAGTFPSGQGDNEKLFF
-	TRBV7-8	TRBJ1-5	many	TGTGCCAGCAGCATGGGGGGAGGGTATCAGCCCCAGCATTTT	CASSMGGGYQPQHF
-	TRBV6-1	TRBJ2-2	many	TGTGCCACCACCCGGACGGTTTTTCAACCCGGGGAGCTGTTTTTT	CATTRTVFQPGELFF
TRBD2	TRBV12-3/TRBV12-4	TRBJ2-7	many	TGTGCCAGCAGGCCCCCGGGGGGGTACGAGCAGTACTTC	CASRPPGGYEQYF